The source of this T cell receptor beta chain is a study of post-analysis software for immune sequencing data. This CDR3 is 17 amino acids long. Germline CDR1 reads SGHRS; CDR2 reads YFSETQ. V lost 4 bases and J 3 bases, leaving 20 bases between the germline ends. Unique molecular identifiers were present in the TCR beta cDNA libraries. Via MiXCR, TCRdb re-called the PCR reads, giving one row per CDR3 protein. The sample carries hundreds of thousands of distinct CDR3 sequences, roughly 35% recorded once. Points on this clonotype: Antigen specificity is unknown.

General study points: About 5 TRBV segments occurring more often in patients than controls included TRBV5-6, TRBV5-1 and TRBV20-1. Strong co-clustering by F measure was seen for same-batch samples.

Sequenced material: blood. The J gene is TRBJ2-1, the V gene TRBV5-1; D is perhaps TRBD1 or TRBD2 (5 bases each). This receptor was identified in a girl aged 5 to 17 with multiple sclerosis. Written as DNA, the CDR3 is TGCGCCAGCAGCCCCCTGGAGGCGGGCAGGGACTACAATGAGCAGTTCTTC. It yields the protein CASSPLEAGRDYNEQFF. The whole variable domain, remainder taken from reference TRBV5-1 and TRBJ2-1, is KAGVTQTPRYLIKTRGQQVTLSCSPISGHRSVSWYQQTPGQGLQFLFEYFSETQRNKGNFPGRFSGRQFSNSRSEMNVSTLELGDSALYLCASSPLEAGRDYNEQFFGPGTRLTVL.